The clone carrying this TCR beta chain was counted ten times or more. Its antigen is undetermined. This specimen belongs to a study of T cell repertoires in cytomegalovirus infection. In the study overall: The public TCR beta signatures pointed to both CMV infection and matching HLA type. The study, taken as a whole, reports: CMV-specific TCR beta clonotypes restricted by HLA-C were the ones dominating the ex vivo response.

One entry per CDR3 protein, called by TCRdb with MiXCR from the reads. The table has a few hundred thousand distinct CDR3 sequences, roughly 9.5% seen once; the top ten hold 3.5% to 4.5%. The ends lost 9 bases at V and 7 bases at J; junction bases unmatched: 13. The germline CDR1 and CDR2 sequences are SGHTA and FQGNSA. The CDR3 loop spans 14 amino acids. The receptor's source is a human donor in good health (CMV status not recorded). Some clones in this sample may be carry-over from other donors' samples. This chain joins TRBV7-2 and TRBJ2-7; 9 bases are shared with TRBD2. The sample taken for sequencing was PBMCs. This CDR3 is CASSRGRALGEQYF. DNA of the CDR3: TGTGCCAGTAGCCGCGGGAGGGCCCTCGGGGAGCAGTACTTC. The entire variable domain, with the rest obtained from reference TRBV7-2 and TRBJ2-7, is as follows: GAGVSQSPSNKVTEKGKDVELRCDPISGHTALYWYRQSLGQGLEFLIYFQGNSAPDKSGLPSDRFSAERTGGSVSTLTIQRTQQEDSAVYLCASSRGRALGEQYFGPGTRLTVT.